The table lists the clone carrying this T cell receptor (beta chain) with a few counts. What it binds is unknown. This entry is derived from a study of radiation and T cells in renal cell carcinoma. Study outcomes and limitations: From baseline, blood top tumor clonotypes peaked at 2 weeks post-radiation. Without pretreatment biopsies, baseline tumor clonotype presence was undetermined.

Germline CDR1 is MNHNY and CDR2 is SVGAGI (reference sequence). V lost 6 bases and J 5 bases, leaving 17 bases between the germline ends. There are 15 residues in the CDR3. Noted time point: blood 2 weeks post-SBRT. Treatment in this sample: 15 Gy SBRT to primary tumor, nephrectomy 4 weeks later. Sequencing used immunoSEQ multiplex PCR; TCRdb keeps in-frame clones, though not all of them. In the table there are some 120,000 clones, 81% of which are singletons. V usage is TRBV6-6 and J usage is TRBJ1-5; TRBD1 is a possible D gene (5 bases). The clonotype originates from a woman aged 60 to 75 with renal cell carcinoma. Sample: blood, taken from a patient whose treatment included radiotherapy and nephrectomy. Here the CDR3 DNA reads TGTGCCAGCAGGCAGAGGACAACACGGGATCAGCCCCAGCATTTT. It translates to CASRQRTTRDQPQHF.